This TCR beta chain was identified during a study of T cell clones after liver transplantation. Study-wide context: Immunosuppression withdrawal was tried within 2 years after liver transplantation in this trial.

The germline V gene has CDR1 MNHEY and CDR2 SVGAGI. This CDR3 comprises 15 residues. J was trimmed by 2 bases and V by 6 bases; bases with no gene match: 5. Using immunoSEQ multiplex PCR, the repertoire was profiled, and TCRdb retains in-frame clones only, with some absent. The data show roughly 19,000 clones, more than 80% seen once. Details on this clone: The antigen is undetermined.

Study conclusions and caveats: Small, mixed patient groups and varying post-transplant times limit these conclusions.

The genes are TRBV6-5 and TRBJ1-5, with 9 bases aligning to TRBD1. The TCR was taken from a human patient who received a liver transplant. Some T cells here may be from the graft donor. The sample in question was CD8+ T cells from blood, obtained roughly 3.5 years after liver transplant. The DNA of the CDR3 is TGTGCCAGCAGACCATGGACAGGGGGCAATCAGCCCCAGCATTTT. Amino acid sequence: CASRPWTGGNQPQHF.